This is a list of T cell receptor beta chains from one sample in a study of cytomegalovirus exposure and HLA in healthy donors. Libraries were prepared by immunoSEQ multiplex PCR; TCRdb keeps only in-frame clonotypes and omits some of them. Of about 120,000 clones listed, less than 80% are singletons. The source material was PBMCs. These receptors were taken from a woman in her twenties or thirties in good health and CMV-seronegative. Each CDR3 is given with its conserved first and last residue. The order of the fields is D gene, V gene, clone size, J gene, CDR3 DNA, CDR3 protein. D genes are given only for firm matches. Clone sizes are given selectively: once, few, many, or a class where the clone is expanded.

d_call: -; v_call: TRBV27; clone_size: -; j_call: TRBJ2-2; cdr3_nt: TGTGCCAGCAGTTTCACGAACACCGGGGAGCTGTTTTTT; cdr3_aa: CASSFTNTGELFF
d_call: TRBD1; v_call: TRBV5-1; clone_size: -; j_call: TRBJ2-5; cdr3_nt: TGCGCCAGCAGCCTGGACAGGGCTCAAGAGACCCAGTACTTC; cdr3_aa: CASSLDRAQETQYF
d_call: -; v_call: TRBV15; clone_size: few; j_call: TRBJ2-2; cdr3_nt: TGTGCCACCAGCAGAGTTGCAACAAACCACGGGGAGCTGTTTTTT; cdr3_aa: CATSRVATNHGELFF
d_call: -; v_call: TRBV4-3; clone_size: -; j_call: TRBJ2-5; cdr3_nt: TGCGCCAGCAGCCAAGACCTCGTGGGAAGGGCAGGGGAGGAGACCCAGTACTTC; cdr3_aa: CASSQDLVGRAGEETQYF
d_call: TRBD1; v_call: TRBV5-4; clone_size: few; j_call: TRBJ1-1; cdr3_nt: TGTGCCAGCAGCTCCGGGGCAGGGGGGCTAAGAATGAACACTGAAGCTTTCTTT; cdr3_aa: CASSSGAGGLRMNTEAFF
d_call: TRBD1; v_call: TRBV6-1; clone_size: -; j_call: TRBJ1-1; cdr3_nt: TGTGCCAGCAACGACAGGGGGGCTATGAACACTGAAGCTTTCTTT; cdr3_aa: CASNDRGAMNTEAFF
d_call: TRBD2; v_call: TRBV10-3; clone_size: -; j_call: TRBJ2-1; cdr3_nt: TGTGCCATCAGTGGGACTAGCGGGAACGAGGGGTTCTTC; cdr3_aa: CAISGTSGNEGFF
d_call: -; v_call: TRBV18; clone_size: -; j_call: TRBJ1-1; cdr3_nt: TGTGCCAGCTCACCGAGGGTCAGCCAGACTGAAGCTTTCTTT; cdr3_aa: CASSPRVSQTEAFF
d_call: -; v_call: TRBV11-2; clone_size: -; j_call: TRBJ1-1; cdr3_nt: TGTGCCAGCAGCTTATGGGGGGAGGCTGAAGCTTTCTTT; cdr3_aa: CASSLWGEAEAFF
d_call: TRBD1; v_call: TRBV18; clone_size: -; j_call: TRBJ2-7; cdr3_nt: TGTGCCAGCTCACTCTCCCGGGACAGGGGAGCCTACGAGCAGTACTTC; cdr3_aa: CASSLSRDRGAYEQYF
d_call: -; v_call: TRBV4-1; clone_size: once; j_call: TRBJ2-7; cdr3_nt: TGCGCCAGCAGGCCATCCGGTTCCTACGAGCAGTACTTC; cdr3_aa: CASRPSGSYEQYF
d_call: -; v_call: TRBV11-2; clone_size: few; j_call: TRBJ1-3; cdr3_nt: TGTGCCAGCAGCCGCCGACGGAGCTCTGGAAACACCATATATTTT; cdr3_aa: CASSRRRSSGNTIYF
d_call: TRBD1; v_call: TRBV6-4; clone_size: -; j_call: TRBJ1-1; cdr3_nt: TGTGCCAGCAGCAGGACAGGGGGCGCGACTGAAGCTTTCTTT; cdr3_aa: CASSRTGGATEAFF
d_call: TRBD1; v_call: TRBV5-6; clone_size: -; j_call: TRBJ2-1; cdr3_nt: TGTGCCAGCAGCCAGTATAGGACAGGGAGGATTGAGCAGTTCTTC; cdr3_aa: CASSQYRTGRIEQFF
d_call: -; v_call: TRBV20-1; clone_size: -; j_call: TRBJ2-5; cdr3_nt: TGCAGTGCTAGAGCTCAAGAGACCCAGTACTTC; cdr3_aa: CSARAQETQYF
d_call: TRBD1; v_call: TRBV11-2; clone_size: -; j_call: TRBJ2-1; cdr3_nt: TGTGCCAGCAGCTTAGATCAGGGGGTATCCTACAATGAGCAGTTCTTC; cdr3_aa: CASSLDQGVSYNEQFF
d_call: TRBD1; v_call: TRBV4-3; clone_size: -; j_call: TRBJ2-5; cdr3_nt: TGCGCCAGCAGCCCAGGGACAGAGACTTTTGAGACCCAGTACTTC; cdr3_aa: CASSPGTETFETQYF
d_call: -; v_call: TRBV14; clone_size: -; j_call: TRBJ2-5; cdr3_nt: TGTGCCAGCAGCTACCGACAGCCCCAAGAGACCCAGTACTTC; cdr3_aa: CASSYRQPQETQYF
d_call: TRBD1; v_call: TRBV18; clone_size: -; j_call: TRBJ1-2; cdr3_nt: TGTGCCAGCTCACCGAGGGACAGGGGCAGTGGCTACACCTTC; cdr3_aa: CASSPRDRGSGYTF
d_call: TRBD1; v_call: TRBV6-5; clone_size: -; j_call: TRBJ1-2; cdr3_nt: TGTGCCAGCAGTCGGGACAGGAGTTACTATGGCTACACCTTC; cdr3_aa: CASSRDRSYYGYTF
d_call: TRBD1; v_call: TRBV30; clone_size: -; j_call: TRBJ2-5; cdr3_nt: TGTGCCTGGAGCGAAGACAGGGCCCAGACCCAGTACTTC; cdr3_aa: CAWSEDRAQTQYF
d_call: -; v_call: TRBV28; clone_size: -; j_call: TRBJ1-2; cdr3_nt: TGTGCCAGCAGTTCCCCCGGGGTCGGTGGCTACACCTTC; cdr3_aa: CASSSPGVGGYTF
d_call: -; v_call: TRBV6-5; clone_size: -; j_call: TRBJ2-3; cdr3_nt: TGTGCCAGCAGTCCTGCAGATACGCAGTATTTT; cdr3_aa: CASSPADTQYF
d_call: TRBD1; v_call: TRBV7-9; clone_size: -; j_call: TRBJ1-5; cdr3_nt: TGTGCCAGCAGCTTAAGTACAGGGGTGGGTCAGCCCCAGCATTTT; cdr3_aa: CASSLSTGVGQPQHF
d_call: TRBD2; v_call: TRBV27; clone_size: -; j_call: TRBJ2-5; cdr3_nt: TGTGCCAGCAGTTTATCGACTAGCGGGAGCAGAGAGACCCAGTACTTC; cdr3_aa: CASSLSTSGSRETQYF
d_call: -; v_call: TRBV29-1; clone_size: few; j_call: TRBJ2-7; cdr3_nt: TGCAGCCTGGGTTGGGGCCACGAGCAGTACTTC; cdr3_aa: CSLGWGHEQYF
d_call: -; v_call: TRBV28; clone_size: few; j_call: TRBJ1-2; cdr3_nt: TGTGCCAGCAGTTTAATCGGCAGGGGTTATTCCTACACCTTC; cdr3_aa: CASSLIGRGYSYTF
d_call: -; v_call: TRBV12-5; clone_size: -; j_call: TRBJ1-5; cdr3_nt: TGTGCTAGTGGTTTGGATATCCGGCAGGCTCAGCCCCAGCATTTT; cdr3_aa: CASGLDIRQAQPQHF
d_call: TRBD1; v_call: TRBV28; clone_size: -; j_call: TRBJ2-1; cdr3_nt: TGTGCCAGCAGTTTCACCACCCTGAAGACAGGGGGCTCGGGCAATGAGCAGTTCTTC; cdr3_aa: CASSFTTLKTGGSGNEQFF
d_call: TRBD1; v_call: TRBV5-5; clone_size: once; j_call: TRBJ2-7; cdr3_nt: TGTGCCAGCAGCTTGGCCTTAGGGACAGGGTACGAGCAGTACTTC; cdr3_aa: CASSLALGTGYEQYF
d_call: -; v_call: TRBV29-1; clone_size: -; j_call: TRBJ2-5; cdr3_nt: TGCAGCGTTGCCCGCCGGACATCGGGGGAGCAGTACTTC; cdr3_aa: CSVARRTSGEQYF